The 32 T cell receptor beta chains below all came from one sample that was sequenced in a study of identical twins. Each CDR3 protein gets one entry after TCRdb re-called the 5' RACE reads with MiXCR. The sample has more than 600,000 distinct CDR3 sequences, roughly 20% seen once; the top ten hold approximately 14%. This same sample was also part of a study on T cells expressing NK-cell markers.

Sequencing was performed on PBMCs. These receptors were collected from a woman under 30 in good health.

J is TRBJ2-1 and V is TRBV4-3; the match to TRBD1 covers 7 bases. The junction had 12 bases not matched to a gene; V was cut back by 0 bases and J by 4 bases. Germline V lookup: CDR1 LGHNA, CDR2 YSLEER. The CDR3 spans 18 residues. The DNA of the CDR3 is TGCGCCAGCAGCCAAGATCGGCCCGGGACAGCTACTTACAATGAGCAGTTCTTC. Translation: CASSQDRPGTATYNEQFF.

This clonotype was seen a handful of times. For the CDR3, the DNA is TGTGCCAGCAGCCAGGGGACTTACAAGTGGGGGAATGAGCAGTTCTTC. Encoded protein: CASSQGTYKWGNEQFF. The chain links TRBV7-8 to TRBJ2-1; D tentatively reads TRBD1 or TRBD2 (6 bases each). This CDR3 contains 16 residues. The V and J ends lost 5 bases and 7 bases respectively, with 21 bases between them. The germline V gene has CDR1 SGHVS and CDR2 FQNEAQ.

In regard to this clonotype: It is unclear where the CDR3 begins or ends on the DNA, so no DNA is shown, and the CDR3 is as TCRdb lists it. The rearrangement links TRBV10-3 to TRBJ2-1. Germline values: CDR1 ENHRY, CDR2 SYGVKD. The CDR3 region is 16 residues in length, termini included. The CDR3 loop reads CAISEPFGSGQNEQFF.

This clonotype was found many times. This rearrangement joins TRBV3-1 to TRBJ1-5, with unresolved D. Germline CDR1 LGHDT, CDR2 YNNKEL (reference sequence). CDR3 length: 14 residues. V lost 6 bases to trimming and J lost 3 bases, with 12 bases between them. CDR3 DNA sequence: TGTGCCAGCAGTCCGGGCCGCATCAATCAGCCCCAGCATTTT. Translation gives CASSPGRINQPQHF.

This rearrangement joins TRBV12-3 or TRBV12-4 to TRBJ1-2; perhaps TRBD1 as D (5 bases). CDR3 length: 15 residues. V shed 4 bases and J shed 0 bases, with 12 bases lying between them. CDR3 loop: CASSSQVLANYGYTF. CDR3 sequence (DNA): TGTGCCAGCAGTTCACAGGTTCTAGCTAACTATGGCTACACCTTC.

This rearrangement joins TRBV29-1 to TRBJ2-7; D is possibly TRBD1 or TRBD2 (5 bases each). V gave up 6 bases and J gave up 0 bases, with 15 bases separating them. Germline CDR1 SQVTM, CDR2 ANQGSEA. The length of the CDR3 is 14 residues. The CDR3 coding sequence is TGCAGCGTCGGGGCACGGACGTCCTCCTACGAGCAGTACTTC. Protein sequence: CSVGARTSSYEQYF.

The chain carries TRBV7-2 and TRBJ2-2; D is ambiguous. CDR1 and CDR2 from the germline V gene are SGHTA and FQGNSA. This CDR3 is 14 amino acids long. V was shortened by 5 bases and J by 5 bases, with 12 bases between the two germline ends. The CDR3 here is CASSHPSRTGELFF. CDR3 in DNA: TGTGCCAGCAGCCACCCCTCCCGTACCGGGGAGCTGTTTTTT.

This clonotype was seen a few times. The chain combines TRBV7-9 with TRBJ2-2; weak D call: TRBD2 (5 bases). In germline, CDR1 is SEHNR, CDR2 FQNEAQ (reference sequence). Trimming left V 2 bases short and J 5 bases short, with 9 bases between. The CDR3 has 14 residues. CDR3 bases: TGTGCCAGCAGCTTAAACGGGAATACCGGGGAGCTGTTTTTT. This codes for CASSLNGNTGELFF.

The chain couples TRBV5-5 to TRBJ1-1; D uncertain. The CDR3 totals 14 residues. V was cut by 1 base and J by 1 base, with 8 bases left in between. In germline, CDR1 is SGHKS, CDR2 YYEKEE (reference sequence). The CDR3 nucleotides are TGTGCCAGCAGCTTGTCTGATTGGAACACTGAAGCTTTCTTT. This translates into CASSLSDWNTEAFF.

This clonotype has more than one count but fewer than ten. The CDR3 nucleotides read TGCAGTGCTGTGAGTCTAGCGGGAGACCTCTACAATGAGCAGTTCTTC. Translated: CSAVSLAGDLYNEQFF. The rearrangement uses TRBV20-1 and TRBJ2-1; 10 nucleotides align to TRBD2. The V gene end was trimmed by 5 bases and the J gene end by 3 bases; junction bases not matched to a gene: 10. The CDR3 contains 16 residues. CDR1 and CDR2 (germline): DFQATT, SNEGSKA (reference sequence).

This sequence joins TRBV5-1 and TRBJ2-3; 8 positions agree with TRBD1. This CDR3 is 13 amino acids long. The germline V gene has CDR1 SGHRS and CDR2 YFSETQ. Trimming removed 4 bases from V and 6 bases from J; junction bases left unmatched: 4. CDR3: CASSPRQGDTQYF. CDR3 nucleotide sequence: TGCGCCAGCAGCCCGAGACAGGGGGATACGCAGTATTTT.

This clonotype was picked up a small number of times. The CDR3 DNA reads TGTGCCAGCAGCGTAGTGGGGGATCTTCGGAACACTGAAGCTTTCTTT. Its protein product is CASSVVGDLRNTEAFF. The chain combines TRBV9 with TRBJ1-1; D is possibly TRBD1 (5 bases). V was cut by 0 bases and J by 1 base, with 13 bases left in between. The CDR3 covers 16 residues. Germline CDR1 SGDLS, CDR2 YYNGEE.

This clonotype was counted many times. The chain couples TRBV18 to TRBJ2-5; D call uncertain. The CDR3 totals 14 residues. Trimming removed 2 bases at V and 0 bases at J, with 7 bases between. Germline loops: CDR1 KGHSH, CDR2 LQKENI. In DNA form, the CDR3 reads TGTGCCAGCTCACCAATGGCAGACCAAGAGACCCAGTACTTC. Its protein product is CASSPMADQETQYF.

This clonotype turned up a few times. The CDR3 spells CASSSQTGNYEQYF. CDR3 nucleotides: TGTGCCAGCAGCTCTCAGACGGGGAACTACGAGCAGTACTTC. The chain couples TRBV7-2 to TRBJ2-7; D is perhaps TRBD2 (5 bases). This CDR3 has 14 amino acids. CDR1 SGHTA and CDR2 FQGNSA come from the germline V gene. V lost 4 bases and J lost 3, with 13 bases in between.

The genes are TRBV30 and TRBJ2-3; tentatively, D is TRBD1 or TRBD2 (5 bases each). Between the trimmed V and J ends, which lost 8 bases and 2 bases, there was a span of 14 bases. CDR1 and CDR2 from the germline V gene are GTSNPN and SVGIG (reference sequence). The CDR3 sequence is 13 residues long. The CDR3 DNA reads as TGTGCCCCTTCGACCGGGACCACAGATACGCAGTATTTT. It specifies CAPSTGTTDTQYF.

The CDR3 sequence: CASSSFRGASGSYNEQFF. The CDR3 DNA reads TGTGCCAGCAGCTCCTTCCGGGGAGCTAGCGGCTCCTACAATGAGCAGTTCTTC. The chain uses TRBV7-6 and TRBJ2-1; 7 nucleotides line up with TRBD2. There are 18 residues in the CDR3. Germline CDR1 reads SGHVS; CDR2 reads FNYEAQ. Trimming took 4 bases from V and 0 from J; bases not matched to a gene: 12.

DNA of the CDR3: TGTGCCAGCAGCTTAATCGCAGAAATCACAGATACGCAGTATTTT. It is translated as CASSLIAEITDTQYF. This chain uses TRBV11-2 with TRBJ2-3; D gene uncertain. Trimming removed 2 bases from V and 2 bases from J, with 11 bases in between. The germline V gene encodes CDR1 SGHAT and CDR2 FQNNGV. The CDR3 is 15 amino acids.

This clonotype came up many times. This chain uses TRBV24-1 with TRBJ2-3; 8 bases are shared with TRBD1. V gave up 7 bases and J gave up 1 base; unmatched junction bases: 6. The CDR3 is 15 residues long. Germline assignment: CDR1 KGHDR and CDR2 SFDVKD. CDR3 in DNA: TGTGCCACCAGCCCCGGACAGGGACGCACAGATACGCAGTATTTT. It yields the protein CATSPGQGRTDTQYF.

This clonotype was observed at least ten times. The CDR3 region has the DNA TGCAGTGCTATAAGGGGCACCAGTGAGACCCAGTACTTC. The encoded protein is CSAIRGTSETQYF. V gene TRBV20-1 combines with J gene TRBJ2-5, with D possibly TRBD1 on 5 matching bases. Germline CDR1 is DFQATT and CDR2 is SNEGSKA (reference sequence). This CDR3 is built from 13 residues. The ends were cut back, 4 bases at V and 5 bases at J, with 14 bases in the middle.

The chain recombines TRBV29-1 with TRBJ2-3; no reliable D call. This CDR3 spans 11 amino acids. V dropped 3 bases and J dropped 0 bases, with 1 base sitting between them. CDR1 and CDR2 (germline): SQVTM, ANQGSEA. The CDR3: CSVESTDTQYF. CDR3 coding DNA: TGCAGCGTTGAGAGCACAGATACGCAGTATTTT.

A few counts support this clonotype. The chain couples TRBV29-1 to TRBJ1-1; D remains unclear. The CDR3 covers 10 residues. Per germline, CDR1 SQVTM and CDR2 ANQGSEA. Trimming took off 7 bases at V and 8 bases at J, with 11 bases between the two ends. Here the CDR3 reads CSAGWGEAFF. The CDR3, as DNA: TGCAGCGCCGGGTGGGGAGAAGCTTTCTTT. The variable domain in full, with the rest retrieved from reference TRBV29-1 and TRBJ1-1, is SAVISQKPSRDICQRGTSLTIQCQVDSQVTMMFWYRQQPGQSLTLIATANQGSEATYESGFVIDKFPISRPNLTFSTLTVSNMSPEDSSIYLCSAGWGEAFFGQGTRLTVV.

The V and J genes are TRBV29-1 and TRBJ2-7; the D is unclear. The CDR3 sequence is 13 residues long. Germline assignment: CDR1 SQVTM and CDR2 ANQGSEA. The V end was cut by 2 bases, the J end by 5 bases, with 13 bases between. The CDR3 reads CSVELFAAHEQYF. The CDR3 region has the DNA TGCAGCGTTGAACTATTCGCCGCCCACGAGCAGTACTTC.

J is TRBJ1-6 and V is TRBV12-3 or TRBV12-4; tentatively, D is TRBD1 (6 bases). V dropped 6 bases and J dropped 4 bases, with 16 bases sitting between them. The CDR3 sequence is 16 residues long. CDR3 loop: CASSRTGIGYNSPLHF. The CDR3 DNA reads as TGTGCCAGCAGCCGAACAGGGATAGGATATAATTCACCCCTCCACTTT.

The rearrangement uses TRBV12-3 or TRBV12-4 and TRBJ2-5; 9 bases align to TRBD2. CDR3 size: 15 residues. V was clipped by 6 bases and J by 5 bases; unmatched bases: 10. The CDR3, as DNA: TGTGCCAGCAGATCAGCGGGAGGAGGCTCTGAGACCCAGTACTTC. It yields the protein CASRSAGGGSETQYF.

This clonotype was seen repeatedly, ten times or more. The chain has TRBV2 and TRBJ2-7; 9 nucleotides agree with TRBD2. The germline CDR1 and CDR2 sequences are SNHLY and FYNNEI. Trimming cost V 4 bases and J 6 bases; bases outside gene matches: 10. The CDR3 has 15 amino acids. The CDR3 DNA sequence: TGTGCCAGCAGTGTTCTTGGGACTAGCTATGGCGAGCAGTACTTC. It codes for CASSVLGTSYGEQYF.

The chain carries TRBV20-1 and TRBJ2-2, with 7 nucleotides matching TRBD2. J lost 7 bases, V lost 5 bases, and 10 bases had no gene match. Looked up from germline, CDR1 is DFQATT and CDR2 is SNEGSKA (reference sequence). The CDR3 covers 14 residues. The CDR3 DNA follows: TGCAGTGCTCCAACAAGAAGGACTAGCGGGGAGCTGTTTTTT. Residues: CSAPTRRTSGELFF.

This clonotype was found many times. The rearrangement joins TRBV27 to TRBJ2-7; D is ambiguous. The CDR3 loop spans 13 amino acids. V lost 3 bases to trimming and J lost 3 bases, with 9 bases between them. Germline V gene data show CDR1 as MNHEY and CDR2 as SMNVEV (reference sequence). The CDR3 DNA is TGTGCCAGCAGTTTTAAGGGAAGCTACGAGCAGTACTTC. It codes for CASSFKGSYEQYF.

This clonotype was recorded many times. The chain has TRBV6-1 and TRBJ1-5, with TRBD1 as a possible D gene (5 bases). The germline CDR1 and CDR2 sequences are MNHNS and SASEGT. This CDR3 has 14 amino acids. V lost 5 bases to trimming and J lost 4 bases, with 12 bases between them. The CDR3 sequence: CASSRGGGNQPQHF. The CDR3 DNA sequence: TGTGCCAGCAGTCGGGGCGGTGGTAATCAGCCCCAGCATTTT.

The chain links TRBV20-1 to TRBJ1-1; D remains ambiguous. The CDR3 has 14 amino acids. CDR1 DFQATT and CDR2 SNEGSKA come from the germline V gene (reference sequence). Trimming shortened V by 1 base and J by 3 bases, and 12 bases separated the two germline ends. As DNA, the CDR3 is TGCAGTGCTAGAGGTCCGTTAGGAGACACTGAAGCTTTCTTT. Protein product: CSARGPLGDTEAFF.

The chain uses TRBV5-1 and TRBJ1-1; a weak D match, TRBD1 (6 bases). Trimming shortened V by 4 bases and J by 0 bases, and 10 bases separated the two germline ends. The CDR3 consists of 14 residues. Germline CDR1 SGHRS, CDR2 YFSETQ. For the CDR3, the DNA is TGCGCCAGCAGCGACGGGGGCCTGAACACTGAAGCTTTCTTT. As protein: CASSDGGLNTEAFF. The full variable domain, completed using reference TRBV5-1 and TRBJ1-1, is KAGVTQTPRYLIKTRGQQVTLSCSPISGHRSVSWYQQTPGQGLQFLFEYFSETQRNKGNFPGRFSGRQFSNSRSEMNVSTLELGDSALYLCASSDGGLNTEAFFGQGTRLTVV.

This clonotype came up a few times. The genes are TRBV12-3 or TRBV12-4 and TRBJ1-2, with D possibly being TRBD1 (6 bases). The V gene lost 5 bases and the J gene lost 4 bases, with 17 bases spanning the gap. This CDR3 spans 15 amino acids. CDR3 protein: CASSTHRDLLYGYTF. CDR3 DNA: TGTGCCAGCAGTACCCACAGGGACCTCCTCTATGGCTACACCTTC.

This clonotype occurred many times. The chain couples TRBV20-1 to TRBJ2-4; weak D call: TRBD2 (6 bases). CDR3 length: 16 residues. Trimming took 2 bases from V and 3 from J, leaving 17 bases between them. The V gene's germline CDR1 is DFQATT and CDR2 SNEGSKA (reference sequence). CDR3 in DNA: TGCAGTGCTAGAAGGCAGGGAGGTTTAGTCAAAAACATTCAGTACTTC. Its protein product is CSARRQGGLVKNIQYF.